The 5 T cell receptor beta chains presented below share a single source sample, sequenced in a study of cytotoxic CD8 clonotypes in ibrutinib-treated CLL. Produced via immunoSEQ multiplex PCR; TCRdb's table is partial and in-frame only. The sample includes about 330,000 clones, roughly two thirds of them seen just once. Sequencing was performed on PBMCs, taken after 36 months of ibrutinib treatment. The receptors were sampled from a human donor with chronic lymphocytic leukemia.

In DNA, the CDR3 is TGTGCCAGTAGTATGCGAGGGGGGAATCAGCCCCAGCATTTT. Its translation is CASSMRGGNQPQHF. The genes are TRBV19 and TRBJ1-5; D is possibly TRBD1 (6 bases). The V and J ends lost 3 bases and 4 bases respectively, with 10 bases between them. The germline V gene encodes CDR1 LNHDA and CDR2 SQIVND (reference sequence). The CDR3 runs to 14 residues.

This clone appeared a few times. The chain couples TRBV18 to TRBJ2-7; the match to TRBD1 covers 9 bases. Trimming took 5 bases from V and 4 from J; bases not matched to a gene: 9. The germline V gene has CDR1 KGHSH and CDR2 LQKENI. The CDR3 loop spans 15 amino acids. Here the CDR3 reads CASSIFGTGIYEQYF. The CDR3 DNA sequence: TGTGCCAGCTCAATTTTCGGGACAGGGATTTACGAGCAGTACTTC.

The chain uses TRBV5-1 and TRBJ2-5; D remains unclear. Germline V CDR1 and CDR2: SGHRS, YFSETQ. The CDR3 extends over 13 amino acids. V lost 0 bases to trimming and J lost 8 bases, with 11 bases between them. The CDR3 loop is CASSLGAGSTQYF. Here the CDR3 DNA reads TGCGCCAGCAGCTTGGGGGCTGGGTCTACCCAGTACTTC.

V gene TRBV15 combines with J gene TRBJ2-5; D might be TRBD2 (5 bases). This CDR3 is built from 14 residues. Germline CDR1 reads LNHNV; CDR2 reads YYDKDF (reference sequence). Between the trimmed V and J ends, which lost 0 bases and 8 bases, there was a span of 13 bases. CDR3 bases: TGTGCCACCAGCAGAGATCGGACCGGAGGAACCCAGTACTTC. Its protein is CATSRDRTGGTQYF. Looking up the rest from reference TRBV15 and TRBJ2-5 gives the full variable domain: DAMVIQNPRYQVTQFGKPVTLSCSQTLNHNVMYWYQQKSSQAPKLLFHYYDKDFNNEADTPDNFQSRRPNTSFCFLDIRSPGLGDTAMYLCATSRDRTGGTQYFGPGTRLLVL.

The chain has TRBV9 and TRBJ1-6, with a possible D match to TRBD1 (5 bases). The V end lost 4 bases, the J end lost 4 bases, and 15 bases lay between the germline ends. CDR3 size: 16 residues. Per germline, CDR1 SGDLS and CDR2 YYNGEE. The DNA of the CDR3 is TGTGCCAGCAGCCCAGTGGTGGGACTTTATAATTCACCCCTCCACTTT. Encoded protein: CASSPVVGLYNSPLHF. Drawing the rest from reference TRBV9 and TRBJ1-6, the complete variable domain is DSGVTQTPKHLITATGQRVTLRCSPRSGDLSVYWYQQSLDQGLQFLIQYYNGEERAKGNILERFSAQQFPDLHSELNLSSLELGDSALYFCASSPVVGLYNSPLHFGNGTRLTVT.